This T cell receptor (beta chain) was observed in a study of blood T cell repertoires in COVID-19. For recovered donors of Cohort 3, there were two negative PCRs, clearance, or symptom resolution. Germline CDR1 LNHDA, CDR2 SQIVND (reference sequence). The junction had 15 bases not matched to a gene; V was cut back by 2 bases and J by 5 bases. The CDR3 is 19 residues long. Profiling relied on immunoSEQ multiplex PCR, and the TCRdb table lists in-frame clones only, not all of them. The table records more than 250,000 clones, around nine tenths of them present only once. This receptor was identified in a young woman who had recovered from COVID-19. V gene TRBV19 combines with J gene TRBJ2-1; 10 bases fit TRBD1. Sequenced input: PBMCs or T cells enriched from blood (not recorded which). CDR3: CASSIFVDRGLFMNNEQFF. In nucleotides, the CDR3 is TGTGCCAGTAGTATATTTGTGGACAGGGGGTTGTTTATGAACAATGAGCAGTTCTTC.